The following is a T cell receptor (beta chain) sequence with its context. The antigen remains undetermined. The sample belongs to a study of T cell responses to AZD1222 COVID-19 vaccine. Study-level points and caveats: Unmutated variant regions are reportedly the target of nearly half of TCRs that are spike-specific. With two AZD1222 doses given, Spike-specific TCR breadth and depth both rose. Spike was spanned by vaccine-associated CD4 TCRs, which were dominant at 160-218 and 743-854.

The germline V gene encodes CDR1 MNHEY and CDR2 SVGAGI. V lost 4 bases to trimming and J lost 4 bases, with 4 bases between them. The CDR3 consists of 11 residues. Using immunoSEQ multiplex PCR, the repertoire was profiled, and TCRdb retains in-frame clones only, with some absent. The sample lists over 130,000 clones, 85% to 95% occurring once. V is TRBV6-5 and J is TRBJ1-2, with D uncertain. The clonotype originates from an adult in good health. The sequenced sample was peripheral blood, obtained on day 0 of AZD1222 vaccination. The CDR3 DNA reads TGTGCCAGCAGTTGGGGCTATGGCTACACCTTC. Translating it yields CASSWGYGYTF.